This record covers a single T cell receptor beta chain. Germline values: CDR1 LNHDA, CDR2 SQIVND (reference sequence). With 5 bases clipped from V and 4 bases from J, the junction kept 7 bases outside the gene matches. The length of the CDR3 is 15 residues. The sample is drawn from a study of T cells in Graves' hyperthyroidism and ophthalmopathy. From RNA transcripts, TCR beta CDR3 regions were amplified. In the first-round RT-PCR of the TCR CDR3, the HTBI primer set was used. Using its own MiXCR run on the multiplex PCR reads, TCRdb lists one record per CDR3 protein. The sample has hundreds of thousands of distinct CDR3 sequences, approximately 19% seen once.

The rearrangement links TRBV19 to TRBJ1-5; 8 nucleotides agree with TRBD1. Sequencing was done on a sample of blood. The clonotype comes from a woman aged 18-29 years with Graves' hyperthyroidism. This CDR3 reads CASSGAGGANQPQHF. CDR3 coding DNA: TGTGCCAGTAGTGGGGCAGGGGGCGCAAATCAGCCCCAGCATTTT.